The entry below describes one T cell receptor beta chain. The data were obtained in a study of T cell responses to AZD1222 COVID-19 vaccine. Assay: immunoSEQ multiplex PCR; the TCRdb copy retains only in-frame clones and omits some. The sample includes roughly 80,000 clones, around 90% of them seen just once. The material was peripheral blood, obtained on day 0 of MenACWY control vaccination. This receptor was taken from an adult in good health.

CDR3 in amino acids: CASKLLPENLLFF. The CDR3 nucleotides read TGTGCCAGCAAACTTCTACCCGAAAACTTACTGTTTTTT. The chain recombines TRBV28 with TRBJ1-4; D is undetermined. The germline CDR1 and CDR2 sequences are MDHEN and SYDVKM. Trimming removed 7 bases at V and 13 bases at J, with 19 bases between. The CDR3 sequence is 13 residues long.